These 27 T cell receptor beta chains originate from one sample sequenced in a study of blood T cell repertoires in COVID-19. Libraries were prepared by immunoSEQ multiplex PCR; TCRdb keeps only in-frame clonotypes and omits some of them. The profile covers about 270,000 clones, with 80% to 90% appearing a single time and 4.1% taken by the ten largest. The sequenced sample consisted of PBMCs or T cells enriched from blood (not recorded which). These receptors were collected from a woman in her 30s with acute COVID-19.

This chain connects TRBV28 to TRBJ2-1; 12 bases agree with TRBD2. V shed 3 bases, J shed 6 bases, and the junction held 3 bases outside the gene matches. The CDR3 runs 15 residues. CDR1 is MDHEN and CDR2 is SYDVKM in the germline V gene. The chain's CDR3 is CASSLGLAGSNEQFF. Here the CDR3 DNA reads TGTGCCAGCAGTTTGGGACTAGCGGGTTCCAATGAGCAGTTCTTC.

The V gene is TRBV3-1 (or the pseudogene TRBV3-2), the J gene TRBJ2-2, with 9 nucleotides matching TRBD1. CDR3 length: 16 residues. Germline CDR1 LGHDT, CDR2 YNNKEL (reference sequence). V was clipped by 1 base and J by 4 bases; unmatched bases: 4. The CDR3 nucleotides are TGTGCCAGCAGCCAAGGGGGACAGGGAACCACCGGGGAGCTGTTTTTT. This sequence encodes CASSQGGQGTTGELFF.

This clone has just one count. CDR3 in DNA: TGTGCCAGCAGCGGGACTAGCGGGACACAGACCCAGTACTTC. Translated, it gives CASSGTSGTQTQYF. The chain has TRBV9 and TRBJ2-5, with 12 bases lining up with TRBD2. Losses at the gene ends were 3 bases for V and 6 bases for J; bases not matched to a gene: 3. Germline assignment: CDR1 SGDLS and CDR2 YYNGEE. The CDR3 runs to 14 residues.

CDR3 residues: CASSQDRVTEAFF. The CDR3 DNA reads as TGTGCCAGCAGCCAGGACAGGGTCACTGAAGCTTTCTTT. The rearrangement uses TRBV14 and TRBJ1-1, with 8 bases identical to TRBD1. J was trimmed by 4 bases and V by 3 bases; bases with no gene match: 1. Looked up from germline, CDR1 is SGHDN and CDR2 is FVKESK. CDR3 length equals 13 residues.

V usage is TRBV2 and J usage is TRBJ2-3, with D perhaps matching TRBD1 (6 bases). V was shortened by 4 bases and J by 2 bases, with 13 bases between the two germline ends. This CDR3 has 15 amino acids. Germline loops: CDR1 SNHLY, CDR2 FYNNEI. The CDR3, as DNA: TGTGCCAGCAGTGCTGGGGGCTTTGACACAGATACGCAGTATTTT. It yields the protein CASSAGGFDTDTQYF.

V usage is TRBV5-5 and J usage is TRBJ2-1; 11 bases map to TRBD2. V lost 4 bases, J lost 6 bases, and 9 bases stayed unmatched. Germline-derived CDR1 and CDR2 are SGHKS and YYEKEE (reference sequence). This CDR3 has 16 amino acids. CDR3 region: CASSSYTSGGPNEQFF. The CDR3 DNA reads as TGTGCCAGCAGCAGCTACACTAGCGGGGGCCCCAATGAGCAGTTCTTC. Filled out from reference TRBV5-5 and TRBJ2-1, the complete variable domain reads DAGVTQSPTHLIKTRGQQVTLRCSPISGHKSVSWYQQVLGQGPQFIFQYYEKEERGRGNFPDRFSARQFPNYSSELNVNALLLGDSALYLCASSSYTSGGPNEQFFGPGTRLTVL.

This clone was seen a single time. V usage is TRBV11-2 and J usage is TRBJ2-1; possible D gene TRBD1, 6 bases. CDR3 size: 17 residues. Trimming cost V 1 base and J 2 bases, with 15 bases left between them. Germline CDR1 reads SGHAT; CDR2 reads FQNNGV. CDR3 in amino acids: CASSLAPGEWPYNEQFF. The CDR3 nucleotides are TGTGCCAGCAGCTTAGCCCCAGGGGAGTGGCCCTACAATGAGCAGTTCTTC.

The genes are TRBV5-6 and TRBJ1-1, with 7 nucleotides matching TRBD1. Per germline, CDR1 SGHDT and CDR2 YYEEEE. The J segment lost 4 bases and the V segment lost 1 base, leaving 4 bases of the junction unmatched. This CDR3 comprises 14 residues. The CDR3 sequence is CASSLSGGSTEAFF. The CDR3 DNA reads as TGTGCCAGCAGCTTGTCAGGGGGAAGCACTGAAGCTTTCTTT.

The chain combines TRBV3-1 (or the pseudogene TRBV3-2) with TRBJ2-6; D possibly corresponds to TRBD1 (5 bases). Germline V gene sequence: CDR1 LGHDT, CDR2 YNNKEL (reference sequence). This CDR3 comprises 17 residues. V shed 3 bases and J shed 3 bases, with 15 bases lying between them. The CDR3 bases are TGTGCCAGCAGCCATCGGGCAGGGTTCCTTGGGGCCAACGTCCTGACTTTC. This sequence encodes CASSHRAGFLGANVLTF.

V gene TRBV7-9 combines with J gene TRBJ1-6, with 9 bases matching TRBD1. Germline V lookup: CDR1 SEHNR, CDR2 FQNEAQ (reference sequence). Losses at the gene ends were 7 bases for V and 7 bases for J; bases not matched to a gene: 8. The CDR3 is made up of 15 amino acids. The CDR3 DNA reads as TGTGCCAGCAATCGGGGGGGGACAGGGAATTCACCCCTCCACTTT. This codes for CASNRGGTGNSPLHF.

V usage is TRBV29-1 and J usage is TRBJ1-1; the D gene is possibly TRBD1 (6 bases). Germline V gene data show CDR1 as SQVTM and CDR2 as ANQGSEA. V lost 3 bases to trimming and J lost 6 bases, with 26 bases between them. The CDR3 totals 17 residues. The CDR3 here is CSVDSWGAAVGAAEAFF. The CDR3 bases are TGCAGCGTTGATTCCTGGGGTGCAGCGGTGGGGGCGGCTGAAGCTTTCTTT.

The chain's CDR3 is CASSPDSSNTEAFF. The CDR3 DNA reads TGTGCCAGCAGCCCAGACAGCTCGAACACTGAAGCTTTCTTT. The rearrangement uses TRBV11-3 and TRBJ1-1, with a weak D call TRBD1 (5 bases). The V gene's germline CDR1 is SGHNT and CDR2 YENEEA. Between the trimmed V and J ends, which lost 5 bases and 1 base, there was a span of 11 bases. The CDR3 contains 14 residues.

The CDR3 loop is CASSSLGLAGEQYF. The CDR3 nucleotides are TGTGCCAGTTCCAGCCTGGGACTAGCGGGCGAGCAGTACTTC. The chain carries TRBV27 and TRBJ2-7; 12 bases map to TRBD2. In germline, CDR1 is MNHEY, CDR2 SMNVEV (reference sequence). With V trimmed by 9 bases and J by 6 bases, 9 bases remained unmatched. This CDR3 comprises 14 residues.

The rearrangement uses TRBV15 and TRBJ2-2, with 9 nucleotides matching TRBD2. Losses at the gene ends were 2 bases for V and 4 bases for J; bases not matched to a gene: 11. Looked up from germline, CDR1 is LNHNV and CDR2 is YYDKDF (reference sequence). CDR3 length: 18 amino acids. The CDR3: CATSRKIGTSFFTGELFF. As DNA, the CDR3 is TGTGCCACCAGCAGAAAAATCGGGACTAGCTTTTTCACCGGGGAGCTGTTTTTT.

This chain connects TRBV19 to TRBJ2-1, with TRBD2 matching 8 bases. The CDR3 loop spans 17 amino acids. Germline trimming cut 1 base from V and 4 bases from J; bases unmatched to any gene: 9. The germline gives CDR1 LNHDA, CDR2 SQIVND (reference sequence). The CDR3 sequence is CASSIVPGTGGYNEQFF. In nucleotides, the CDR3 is TGTGCCAGTAGTATAGTTCCAGGGACGGGAGGGTACAATGAGCAGTTCTTC.

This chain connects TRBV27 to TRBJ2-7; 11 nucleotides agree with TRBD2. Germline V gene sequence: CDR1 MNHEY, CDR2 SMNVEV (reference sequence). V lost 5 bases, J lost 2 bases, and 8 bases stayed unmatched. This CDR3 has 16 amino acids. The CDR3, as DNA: TGTGCCAGCAGTATAACCGGGACTAGCGGCACCTACGAGCAGTACTTC. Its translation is CASSITGTSGTYEQYF.

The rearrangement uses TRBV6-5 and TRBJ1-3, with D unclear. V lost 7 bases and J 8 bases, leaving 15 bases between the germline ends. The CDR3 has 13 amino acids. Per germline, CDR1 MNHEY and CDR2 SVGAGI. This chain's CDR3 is CASTSDPGDTIYF. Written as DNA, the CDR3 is TGTGCCAGCACCTCGGACCCCGGGGACACCATATATTTT.

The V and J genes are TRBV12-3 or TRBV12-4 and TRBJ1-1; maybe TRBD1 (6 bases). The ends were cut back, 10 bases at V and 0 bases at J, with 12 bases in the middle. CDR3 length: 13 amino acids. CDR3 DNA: TGTGCCACCTCACAGGGTATGAACACTGAAGCTTTCTTT. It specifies CATSQGMNTEAFF.

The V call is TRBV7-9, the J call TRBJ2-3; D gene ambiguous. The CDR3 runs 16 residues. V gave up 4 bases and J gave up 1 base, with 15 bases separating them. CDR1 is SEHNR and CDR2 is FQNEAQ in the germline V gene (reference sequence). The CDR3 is CASSSASWHRTDTQYF. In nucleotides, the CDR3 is TGTGCCAGCAGCTCCGCTTCTTGGCACCGCACAGATACGCAGTATTTT.

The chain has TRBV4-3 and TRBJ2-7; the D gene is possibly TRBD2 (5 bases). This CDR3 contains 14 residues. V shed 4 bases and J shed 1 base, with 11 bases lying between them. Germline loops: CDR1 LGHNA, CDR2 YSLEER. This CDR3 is CASSPGRGSYEQYF. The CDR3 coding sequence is TGCGCCAGCAGCCCCGGACGAGGGTCCTACGAGCAGTACTTC.

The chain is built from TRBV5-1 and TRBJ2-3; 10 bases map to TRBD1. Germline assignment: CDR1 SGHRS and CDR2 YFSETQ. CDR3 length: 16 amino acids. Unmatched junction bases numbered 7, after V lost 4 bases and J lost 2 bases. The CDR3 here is CASSGGTGASTDTQYF. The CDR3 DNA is TGCGCCAGCAGCGGAGGGACAGGGGCATCCACAGATACGCAGTATTTT.

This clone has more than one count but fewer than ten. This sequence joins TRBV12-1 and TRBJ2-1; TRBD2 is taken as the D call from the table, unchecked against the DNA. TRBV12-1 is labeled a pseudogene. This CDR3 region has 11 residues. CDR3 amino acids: CASSREVEQFF. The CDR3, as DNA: TGTGCCAGCAGCCGAGAGGTTGAGCAGTTCTTC.

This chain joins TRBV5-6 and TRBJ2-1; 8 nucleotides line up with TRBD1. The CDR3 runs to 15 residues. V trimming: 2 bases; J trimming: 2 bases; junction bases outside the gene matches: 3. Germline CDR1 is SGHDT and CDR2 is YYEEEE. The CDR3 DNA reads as TGTGCCAGCAGCTTAGGACAGGGACCCTACAATGAGCAGTTCTTC. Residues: CASSLGQGPYNEQFF. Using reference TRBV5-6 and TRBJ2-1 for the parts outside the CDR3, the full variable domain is DAGVTQSPTHLIKTRGQQVTLRCSPKSGHDTVSWYQQALGQGPQFIFQYYEEEERQRGNFPDRFSGHQFPNYSSELNVNALLLGDSALYLCASSLGQGPYNEQFFGPGTRLTVL.

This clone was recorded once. The CDR3 is CAWSVAGRETQYF. CDR3 DNA: TGTGCCTGGAGTGTAGCCGGGAGGGAGACCCAGTACTTC. The chain recombines TRBV30 with TRBJ2-5, with 7 bases aligning to TRBD2. Trimming took 0 bases from V and 5 from J; bases not matched to a gene: 3. From germline, CDR1 is GTSNPN and CDR2 SVGIG (reference sequence). CDR3 length equals 13 residues.

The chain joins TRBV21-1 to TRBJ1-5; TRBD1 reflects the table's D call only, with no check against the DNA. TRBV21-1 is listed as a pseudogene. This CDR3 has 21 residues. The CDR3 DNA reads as TGTGCCAGCAGCCCAAAAAGGGGGACGGATGATCAAAGGGGGTGCGTACAGCCCCAGCATTTT. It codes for CASSPKRGTDDQRGCVQPQHF.

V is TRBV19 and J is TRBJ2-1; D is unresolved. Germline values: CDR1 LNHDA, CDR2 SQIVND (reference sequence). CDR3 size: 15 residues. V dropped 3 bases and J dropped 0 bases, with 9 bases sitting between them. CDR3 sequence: CASSIVHSSYNEQFF. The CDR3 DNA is TGTGCCAGTAGTATCGTGCACAGCTCCTACAATGAGCAGTTCTTC. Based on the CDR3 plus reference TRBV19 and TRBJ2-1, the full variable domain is DGGITQSPKYLFRKEGQNVTLSCEQNLNHDAMYWYRQDPGQGLRLIYYSQIVNDFQKGDIAEGYSVSREKKESFPLTVTSAQKNPTAFYLCASSIVHSSYNEQFFGPGTRLTVL.

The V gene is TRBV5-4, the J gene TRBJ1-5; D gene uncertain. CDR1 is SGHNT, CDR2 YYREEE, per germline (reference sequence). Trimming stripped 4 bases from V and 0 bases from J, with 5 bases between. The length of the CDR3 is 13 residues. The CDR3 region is CASSLDSNQPQHF. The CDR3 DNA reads TGTGCCAGCAGCCTAGATAGCAATCAGCCCCAGCATTTT.